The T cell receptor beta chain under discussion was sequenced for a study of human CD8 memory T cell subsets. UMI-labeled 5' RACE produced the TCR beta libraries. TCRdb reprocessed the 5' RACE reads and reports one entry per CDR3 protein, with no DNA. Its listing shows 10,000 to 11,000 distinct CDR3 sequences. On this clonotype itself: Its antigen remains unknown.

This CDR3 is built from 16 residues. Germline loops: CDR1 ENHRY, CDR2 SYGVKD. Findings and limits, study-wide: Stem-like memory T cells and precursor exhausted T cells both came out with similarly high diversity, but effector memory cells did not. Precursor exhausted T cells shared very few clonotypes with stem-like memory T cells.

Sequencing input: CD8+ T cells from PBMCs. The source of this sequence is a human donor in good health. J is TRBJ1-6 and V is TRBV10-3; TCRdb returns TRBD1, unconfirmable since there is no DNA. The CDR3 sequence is CAISTSPSSYNSPLHF.